What follows describes a single T cell receptor (beta chain). This entry is derived from a study of blood T cell repertoires in COVID-19. TCRdb's copy holds only in-frame clones and misses some; the assay was immunoSEQ multiplex PCR. The table records 45,000 to 65,000 clones, roughly 87% of them present only once. The CDR3 sequence is 12 residues long. Trimming stripped 1 base from V and 11 bases from J, with 9 bases between. Germline V gives CDR1 LNHDA, CDR2 SQIVND (reference sequence). This sequence originates from a man at least 80 years old in a cohort sampled during active COVID-19. The rearrangement links TRBV19 to TRBJ2-1, with D perhaps TRBD2 (7 bases). The specimen was peripheral blood. The CDR3 here is CASSIAGGQQFF. As DNA, the CDR3 is TGTGCCAGTAGTATAGCCGGGGGGCAGCAGTTCTTC.